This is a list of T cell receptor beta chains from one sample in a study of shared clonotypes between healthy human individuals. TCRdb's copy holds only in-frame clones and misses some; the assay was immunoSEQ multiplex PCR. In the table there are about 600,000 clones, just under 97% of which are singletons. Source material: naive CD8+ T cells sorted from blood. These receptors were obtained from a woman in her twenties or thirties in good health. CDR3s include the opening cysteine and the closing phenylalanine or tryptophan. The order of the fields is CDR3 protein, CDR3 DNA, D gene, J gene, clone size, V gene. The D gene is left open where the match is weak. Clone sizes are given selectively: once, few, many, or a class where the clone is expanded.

CASRDTGINEKLFF TGTGCCAGCAGGGACACGGGGATTAATGAAAAACTGTTTTTT - TRBJ1-4 - TRBV2
CASSQVGREGETQYF TGCGCCAGCAGCCAAGTTGGCAGGGAAGGAGAGACCCAGTACTTC - TRBJ2-5 - TRBV4-1
CSVEGQGSYNEQFF TGCAGCGTTGAAGGCCAGGGCTCCTACAATGAGCAGTTCTTC - TRBJ2-1 few TRBV29-1
CASSPGLADYEQYF TGTGCCAGCAGCCCGGGACTAGCGGACTACGAGCAGTACTTC TRBD2 TRBJ2-7 - TRBV5-6
CASSPQPGGYEQYF TGTGCCAGCAGTCCACAACCAGGGGGCTACGAGCAGTACTTC TRBD1 TRBJ2-7 - TRBV27
CASSPSASNEQFF TGTGCCAGCAGCCCCTCCGCGAGCAATGAGCAGTTCTTC - TRBJ2-1 - TRBV28
CASSQEWYEQFF TGTGCCAGCAGCCAAGAATGGTATGAGCAGTTCTTC - TRBJ2-1 - TRBV14
CSVEGGDKLPYEQYF TGCAGCGTTGAGGGGGGGGACAAACTTCCCTACGAGCAGTACTTC - TRBJ2-7 - TRBV29-1
CASSYLPWTDNYGYTF TGTGCCAGCAGTTACCTACCCTGGACAGATAACTATGGCTACACCTTC - TRBJ1-2 - TRBV6-5
CASSLLISRTETQYF TGTGCCAGCAGCTTACTTATTAGCAGGACGGAGACCCAGTACTTC - TRBJ2-5 once TRBV7-9
CASSLGLETQYF TGTGCCAGCAGTTTAGGCTTGGAGACCCAGTACTTC - TRBJ2-5 - TRBV28